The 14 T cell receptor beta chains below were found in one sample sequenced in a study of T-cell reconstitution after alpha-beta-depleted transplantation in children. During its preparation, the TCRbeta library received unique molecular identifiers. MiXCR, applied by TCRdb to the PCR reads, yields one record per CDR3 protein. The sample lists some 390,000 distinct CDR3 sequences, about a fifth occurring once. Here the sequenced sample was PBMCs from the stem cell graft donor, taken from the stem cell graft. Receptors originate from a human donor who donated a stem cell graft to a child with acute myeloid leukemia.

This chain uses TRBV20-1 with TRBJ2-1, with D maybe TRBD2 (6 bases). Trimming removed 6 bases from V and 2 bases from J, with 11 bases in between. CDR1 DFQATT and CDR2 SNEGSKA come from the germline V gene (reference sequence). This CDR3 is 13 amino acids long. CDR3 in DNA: TGCAGTGCCATCGGGGGTACCTACAATGAGCAGTTCTTC. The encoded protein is CSAIGGTYNEQFF.

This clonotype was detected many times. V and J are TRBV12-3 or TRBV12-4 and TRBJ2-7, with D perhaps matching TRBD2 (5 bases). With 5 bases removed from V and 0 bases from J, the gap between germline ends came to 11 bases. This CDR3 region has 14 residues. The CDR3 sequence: CASSGSGTSYEQYF. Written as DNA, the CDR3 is TGTGCCAGCAGTGGAAGCGGTACCTCCTACGAGCAGTACTTC.

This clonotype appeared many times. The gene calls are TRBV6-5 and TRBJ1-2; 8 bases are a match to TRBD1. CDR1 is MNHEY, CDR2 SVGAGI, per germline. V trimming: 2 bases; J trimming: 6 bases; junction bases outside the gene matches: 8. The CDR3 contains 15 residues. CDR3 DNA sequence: TGTGCCAGCAGTTACAAGCAGGGGGCCATGCATGGCTACACCTTC. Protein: CASSYKQGAMHGYTF.

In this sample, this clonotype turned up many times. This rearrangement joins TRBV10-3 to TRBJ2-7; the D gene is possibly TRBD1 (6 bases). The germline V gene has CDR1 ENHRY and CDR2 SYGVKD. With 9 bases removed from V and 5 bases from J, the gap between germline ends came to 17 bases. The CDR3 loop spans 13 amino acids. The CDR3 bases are TGTGCCATAGCCGATCTACAGGGTAACGAGCAGTACTTC. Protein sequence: CAIADLQGNEQYF.

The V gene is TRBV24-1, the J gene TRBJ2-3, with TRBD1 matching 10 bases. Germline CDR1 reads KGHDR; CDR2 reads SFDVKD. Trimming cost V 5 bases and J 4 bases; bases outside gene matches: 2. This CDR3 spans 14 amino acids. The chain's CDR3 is CATSGGQGPDTQYF. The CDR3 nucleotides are TGTGCCACCAGTGGGGGACAGGGGCCAGATACGCAGTATTTT.

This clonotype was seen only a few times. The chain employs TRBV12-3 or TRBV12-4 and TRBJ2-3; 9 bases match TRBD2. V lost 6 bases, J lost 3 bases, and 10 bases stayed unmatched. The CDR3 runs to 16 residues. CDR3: CASRGGASGMTDTQYF. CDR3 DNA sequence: TGTGCCAGCAGAGGTGGGGCTAGCGGGATGACAGATACGCAGTATTTT.

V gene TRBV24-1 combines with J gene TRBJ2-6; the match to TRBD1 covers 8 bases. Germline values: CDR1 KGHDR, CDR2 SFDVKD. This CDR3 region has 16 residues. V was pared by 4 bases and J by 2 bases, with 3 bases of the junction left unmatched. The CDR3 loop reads CATSETDRAGANVLTF. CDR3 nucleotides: TGTGCCACCAGTGAAACGGACAGGGCTGGGGCCAACGTCCTGACTTTC.

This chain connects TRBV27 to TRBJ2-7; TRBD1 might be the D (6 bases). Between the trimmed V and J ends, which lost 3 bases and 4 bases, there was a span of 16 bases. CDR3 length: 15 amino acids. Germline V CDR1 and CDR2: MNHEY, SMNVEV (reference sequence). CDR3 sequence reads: CASSLQGMGIYEQYF. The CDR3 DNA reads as TGTGCCAGCAGTTTGCAGGGGATGGGGATATACGAGCAGTACTTC.

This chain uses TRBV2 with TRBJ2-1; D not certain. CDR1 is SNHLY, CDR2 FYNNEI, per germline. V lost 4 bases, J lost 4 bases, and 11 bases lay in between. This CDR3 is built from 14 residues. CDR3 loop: CASSVTPSYNEQFF. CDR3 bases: TGTGCCAGCAGTGTGACCCCCTCATACAATGAGCAGTTCTTC.

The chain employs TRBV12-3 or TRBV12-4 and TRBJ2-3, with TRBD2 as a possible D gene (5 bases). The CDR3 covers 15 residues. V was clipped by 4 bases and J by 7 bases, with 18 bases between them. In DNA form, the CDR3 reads TGTGCCAGCAGTTCTCCGGGATTTTACGGGAATACGCAGTATTTT. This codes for CASSSPGFYGNTQYF.

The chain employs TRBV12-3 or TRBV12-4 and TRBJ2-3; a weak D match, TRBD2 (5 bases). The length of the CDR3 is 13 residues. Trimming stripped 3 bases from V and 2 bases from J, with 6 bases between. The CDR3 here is CASSFDYTDTQYF. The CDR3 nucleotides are TGTGCCAGCAGTTTCGACTACACAGATACGCAGTATTTT.

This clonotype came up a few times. The CDR3 DNA follows: TGCAGTGCTAGAGCGGCAGGGGCCACGAACACCGGGGAGCTGTTTTTT. Protein product: CSARAAGATNTGELFF. J is TRBJ2-2 and V is TRBV20-1; D is perhaps TRBD1 (6 bases). Germline CDR1 and CDR2: DFQATT and SNEGSKA (reference sequence). The CDR3 consists of 16 residues. Trimming removed 1 base at V and 0 bases at J, with 12 bases between.

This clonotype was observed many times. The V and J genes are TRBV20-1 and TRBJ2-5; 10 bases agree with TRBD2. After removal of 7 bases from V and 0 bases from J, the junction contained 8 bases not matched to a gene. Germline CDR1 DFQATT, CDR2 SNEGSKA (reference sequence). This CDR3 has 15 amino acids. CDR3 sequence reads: CSVGGGLAHQETQYF. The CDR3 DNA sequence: TGCAGTGTTGGGGGGGGACTAGCGCACCAAGAGACCCAGTACTTC.

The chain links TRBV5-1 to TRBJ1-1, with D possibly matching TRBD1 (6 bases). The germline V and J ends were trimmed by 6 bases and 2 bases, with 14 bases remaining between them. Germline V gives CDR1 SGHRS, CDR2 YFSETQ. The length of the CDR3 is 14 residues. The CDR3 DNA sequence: TGCGCCAGCACCTCCACAGGGATCAACACTGAAGCTTTCTTT. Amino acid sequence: CASTSTGINTEAFF.